This entry is about one T cell receptor beta chain. What it binds is unknown. Assay: immunoSEQ multiplex PCR; the TCRdb copy retains only in-frame clones and omits some. The table includes about 110,000 clones, 90% to 95% detected once. Per germline, CDR1 SGHVS and CDR2 FQNEAQ. This CDR3 region has 15 residues. The germline V and J ends were trimmed by 0 bases and 2 bases, with 8 bases remaining between them. This sample is part of a study of graft-versus-host responses after intestinal transplantation. About the study: As for transplant type, recipients had multivisceral, liver-intestinal, or isolated intestinal grafts. Anti-thymocyte globulin induction was given to all recipients, followed by tacrolimus and steroids for three to four years. General study results and limits: Among circulating GvH clones, peak levels were associated with early post-transplant declines in HvG clones. GvH clones were identified in recipient marrow, with some first appearing in ileum or blood.

V is TRBV7-8 and J is TRBJ2-1; no firm D call. The receptor was derived from a human donor who received an intestinal transplant. The starting material was unstimulated CD8+ T cells sorted from spleen or lymph node cells, obtained before intestinal transplant. The CDR3 coding sequence is TGTGCCAGCAGCTTAGCGGAAGCCACCTACAATGAGCAGTTCTTC. Translated: CASSLAEATYNEQFF.